What follows are 10 T cell receptor beta chains derived from one specimen sequenced in a study of blood T cell repertoires in COVID-19 (TCRdb year 2020). The protocol used for the library was the immunoSEQ multiplex PCR assay. As stored in TCRdb, this immuneACCESS dataset retains in-frame rearrangements with V and J assigned. A fraction of the clones does not appear; measured against another copy, unresolved V genes explain less than half of the discrepancy, and the remainder lacks a known reason. Here the sample has 150,000 to 200,000 clones; under 85% occur a single time. The ten largest clones capture 9.5% to 15% of the sample. The sequenced material came from PBMCs or T cells enriched from blood (not recorded which). The receptors shown here come from a man in his fifties or sixties who had recovered from COVID-19.

The rearrangement joins TRBV7-9 to TRBJ1-3; 8 bases agree with TRBD1. CDR3 length: 18 residues. CDR1 is SEHNR, CDR2 FQNEAQ, per germline (reference sequence). Trimming at V came to 5 bases and at J to 0 bases, leaving 12 bases not matched to a gene. CDR3 sequence reads: CASSPGQTGDLSGNTIYF. CDR3 bases: TGTGCCAGCAGCCCGGGCCAGACAGGGGACCTCTCTGGAAACACCATATATTTT.

The sample holds a few counts of this clone. V gene TRBV7-8 combines with J gene TRBJ2-7; D might be TRBD2 (5 bases). V was shortened by 1 base and J by 1 base, with 20 bases between the two germline ends. CDR3 length: 18 amino acids. CDR1 and CDR2 (germline): SGHVS, FQNEAQ. CDR3 DNA sequence: TGTGCCAGCAGCTTAGGCCTGCCGAGGGCCCCTTTTTCCTACGAGCAGTACTTC. Translated: CASSLGLPRAPFSYEQYF.

The chain recombines TRBV6-5 with TRBJ1-1, with TRBD1 identical over 10 bases. The CDR3 has 12 amino acids. The J segment lost 5 bases and the V segment lost 6 bases, leaving 0 bases of the junction unmatched. Germline CDR1 MNHEY, CDR2 SVGAGI. In DNA, the CDR3 is TGTGCCAGCAGGGACAGGGGGACTGAAGCTTTCTTT. This sequence encodes CASRDRGTEAFF.

The chain uses TRBV20-1 and TRBJ2-3; the D is unclear. V shed 2 bases and J shed 5 bases, with 5 bases lying between them. The germline CDR1 and CDR2 sequences are DFQATT and SNEGSKA (reference sequence). CDR3 length: 11 residues. The CDR3 region has the DNA TGCAGTGCTAGAAATCTAGATACGCAGTATTTT. Protein product: CSARNLDTQYF.

The CDR3 loop is CASRDSGTGVGGYTF. CDR3 bases: TGTGCCAGCAGGGACTCCGGGACAGGGGTTGGTGGCTACACCTTC. This sequence joins TRBV28 and TRBJ1-2; 10 positions agree with TRBD1. The trim removed 6 bases at V and 7 bases at J, leaving 11 bases unmatched. Germline V gene lookup returns CDR1 MDHEN and CDR2 SYDVKM. The CDR3 is made up of 15 amino acids.

This chain joins TRBV28 and TRBJ1-2; 7 bases are a match to TRBD1. The CDR3 spans 15 residues. J gave up 0 bases and V 6 bases, and 7 bases lay outside the gene matches. CDR1 is MDHEN, CDR2 SYDVKM, per germline. This CDR3 is CASSPSDRSNYGYTF. Here the CDR3 DNA reads TGTGCCAGCAGCCCGTCGGACAGGTCTAACTATGGCTACACCTTC.

The V call is TRBV19, the J call TRBJ1-5; possible D gene TRBD1, 6 bases. Per the germline V gene, CDR1 is LNHDA and CDR2 is SQIVND (reference sequence). Deletions cut 1 base from V and 2 bases from J, with 9 bases between. The CDR3 is made up of 15 amino acids. In nucleotides, the CDR3 is TGTGCCAGTAGTATAGGTCCAGGGGGCAATCAGCCCCAGCATTTT. It is translated as CASSIGPGGNQPQHF.

The V call is TRBV9, the J call TRBJ1-6; D is possibly TRBD1 (5 bases). The CDR3 runs 15 residues. The germline V and J ends were trimmed by 0 bases and 9 bases, with 13 bases remaining between them. Germline CDR1 is SGDLS and CDR2 is YYNGEE. CDR3 in amino acids: CASSVGVGGGSPLHF. In DNA, the CDR3 is TGTGCCAGCAGCGTAGGGGTTGGGGGAGGTTCACCCCTCCACTTT.

A few counts support this clone. The chain links TRBV7-3 to TRBJ2-6, with 9 bases identical to TRBD1. This CDR3 region has 15 residues. Germline V gene lookup returns CDR1 SGHTA and CDR2 FQGTGA. The V and J ends lost 2 bases and 9 bases, in that order; junction bases with no gene match: 5. CDR3 sequence reads: CASSLGSGQGNVLTF. CDR3 sequence (DNA): TGTGCCAGCAGCTTAGGATCGGGACAGGGCAACGTCCTGACTTTC.

This clone has more than one count but fewer than ten. The chain combines TRBV7-2 with TRBJ2-7; D is uncertain. Germline CDR1 is SGHTA and CDR2 is FQGNSA. Trimming took 5 bases from V and 3 from J, leaving 8 bases between them. The CDR3 is 12 amino acids. The CDR3 protein is CASSQTFYEQYF. CDR3 sequence (DNA): TGTGCCAGCAGCCAGACATTCTACGAGCAGTACTTC.